The 16 T cell receptor beta chains given below trace back to one sample, sequenced in a study of PD-1 blockade in classical Hodgkin lymphoma. All trial patients relapsed after autologous stem cell transplantation. Profiled with immunoSEQ multiplex PCR; TCRdb holds only in-frame clones, not every one. This table has about 98,000 clones, 81% appearing once. This material consisted of peripheral blood mononuclear cells (PBMCs), taken before the second cycle of nivolumab. These receptors all stem from a human donor with classical Hodgkin lymphoma.

The CDR3 sequence is CASSLASANEQFF. For the CDR3, the DNA is TGCGCCAGCAGCTTGGCTAGCGCCAATGAGCAGTTCTTC. The chain carries TRBV5-1 and TRBJ2-1; the D gene is possibly TRBD2 (6 bases). This CDR3 spans 13 amino acids. V lost 0 bases to trimming and J lost 6 bases, with 7 bases between them. Germline CDR1 reads SGHRS; CDR2 reads YFSETQ.

The table lists this clone with a few counts. The chain joins TRBV7-9 to TRBJ2-1, with TRBD2 identical over 10 bases. The CDR3 sequence is 16 residues long. With 5 bases clipped from V and 10 bases from J, the junction kept 14 bases outside the gene matches. The germline gives CDR1 SEHNR, CDR2 FQNEAQ (reference sequence). CDR3 DNA: TGTGCCAGCAGCACCGGACTAGCGGTGCCCGAGGAAGAGCAGTTCTTC. Residues: CASSTGLAVPEEEQFF.

The chain carries TRBV19 and TRBJ1-1; TRBD1 aligns across 9 bases. The CDR3 contains 15 residues. Per germline, CDR1 LNHDA and CDR2 SQIVND (reference sequence). J gave up 5 bases and V 7 bases, and 11 bases lay outside the gene matches. CDR3 region: CASKGVRDRVTEAFF. The DNA for the CDR3 is TGTGCCAGTAAGGGTGTGCGGGACAGGGTAACTGAAGCTTTCTTT.

This chain uses TRBV4-1 with TRBJ2-7; D uncertain. Germline V gene lookup returns CDR1 MGHRA and CDR2 YSYEKL. CDR3 length: 15 amino acids. V was trimmed by 0 bases and J by 3 bases, leaving 12 bases between them. CDR3 nucleotides: TGCGCCAGCAGCCAAGATGTGTTTGCGAACTACGAGCAGTACTTC. This encodes CASSQDVFANYEQYF.

CDR3 nucleotide sequence: TGCAGCGTTGAGCCGTCCCCGAACACTGAAGCTTTCTTT. It yields the protein CSVEPSPNTEAFF. J is TRBJ1-1 and V is TRBV29-1; D ambiguous. This CDR3 is 13 amino acids long. The germline V gene has CDR1 SQVTM and CDR2 ANQGSEA. Trimming left V 3 bases short and J 1 base short, with 9 bases between.

This chain uses TRBV6-5 with TRBJ1-4; D not resolved. CDR3 size: 15 residues. CDR1 and CDR2 from the germline V gene are MNHEY and SVGAGI. V was cut by 2 bases and J by 0 bases, with 7 bases left in between. CDR3: CASSYGVATNEKLFF. The CDR3 bases are TGTGCCAGCAGTTACGGGGTGGCAACTAATGAAAAACTGTTTTTT.

The chain carries TRBV9 and TRBJ2-5; D possibly corresponds to TRBD2 (5 bases). V was shortened by 4 bases and J by 1 base, with 8 bases between the two germline ends. Germline assignment: CDR1 SGDLS and CDR2 YYNGEE. The CDR3 has 13 amino acids. CDR3 sequence: CASSTGFQETQYF. The DNA of the CDR3 is TGTGCCAGCAGCACGGGATTCCAAGAGACCCAGTACTTC.

This clone has just one count. The chain is built from TRBV6-1 and TRBJ1-1; 7 bases match TRBD1. The CDR3 has 15 residues. The V and J ends lost 2 bases and 1 base, in that order; junction bases with no gene match: 4. CDR1 is MNHNS, CDR2 SASEGT, per germline. CDR3 in DNA: TGTGCCAGCAGTGAATTAGGGACAGCGAACACTGAAGCTTTCTTT. Translated: CASSELGTANTEAFF.

This rearrangement joins TRBV2 to TRBJ2-5, with 8 positions matching TRBD2. V dropped 7 bases and J dropped 4; count of bases not matched to a gene: 8. Looked up from germline, CDR1 is SNHLY and CDR2 is FYNNEI. CDR3 size: 14 residues. CDR3 sequence reads: CASNPRAGGETQYF. The CDR3 DNA follows: TGTGCCAGCAACCCCCGGGCGGGAGGAGAGACCCAGTACTTC.

This clone has more than one count but fewer than ten. The chain joins TRBV5-1 to TRBJ2-5; 9 bases map to TRBD2. V shed 0 bases, J shed 3 bases, and the junction held 15 bases outside the gene matches. The CDR3 loop spans 19 amino acids. Germline-derived CDR1 and CDR2 are SGHRS and YFSETQ. CDR3 protein: CASSLGEGSGSLRKETQYF. The DNA of the CDR3 is TGCGCCAGCAGCTTGGGGGAGGGTAGCGGGAGCCTGCGAAAAGAGACCCAGTACTTC.

CDR3 sequence: CASSEGLAGIYEQYF. CDR3 DNA: TGTGCCAGCAGCGAAGGACTAGCGGGGATATACGAGCAGTACTTC. This chain links TRBV7-6 with TRBJ2-7, with 12 nucleotides matching TRBD2. V shed 5 bases, J shed 4 bases, and the junction held 6 bases outside the gene matches. Germline CDR1 SGHVS, CDR2 FNYEAQ. The CDR3 is 15 residues long.

V usage is TRBV5-6 and J usage is TRBJ1-1; D perhaps matches TRBD1 (6 bases). Trimming removed 0 bases at V and 7 bases at J, with 10 bases between. Germline assignment: CDR1 SGHDT and CDR2 YYEEEE. The CDR3 consists of 13 residues. This CDR3 reads CASSLGGTSEAFF. The CDR3 DNA reads as TGTGCCAGCAGCTTGGGGGGGACAAGTGAAGCTTTCTTT.

This clone was seen more than once but under ten times. This chain uses TRBV27 with TRBJ1-5, with TRBD1 as a possible D gene (6 bases). The CDR3 runs 16 residues. The germline V gene has CDR1 MNHEY and CDR2 SMNVEV (reference sequence). Trimming stripped 6 bases from V and 0 bases from J, with 15 bases between. As DNA, the CDR3 is TGTGCCAGCAGCCCCGGGACATTAAATAGCAATCAGCCCCAGCATTTT. Protein product: CASSPGTLNSNQPQHF.

This clone came up once. The CDR3 reads CAWNLQRDRRTEAFF. CDR3 DNA: TGTGCCTGGAATCTCCAGAGGGACAGAAGAACTGAAGCTTTCTTT. The rearrangement links TRBV30 to TRBJ1-1; 7 bases match TRBD1. V gave up 4 bases and J gave up 5 bases; unmatched junction bases: 13. Germline lookup yields CDR1 GTSNPN and CDR2 SVGIG (reference sequence). CDR3 size: 15 residues.

The V gene is TRBV30, the J gene TRBJ1-1; 7 bases are a match to TRBD1. The CDR3 consists of 14 residues. V gave up 2 bases and J gave up 1 base; unmatched junction bases: 4. The germline V gene has CDR1 GTSNPN and CDR2 SVGIG (reference sequence). The CDR3 coding sequence is TGTGCCTGGAGTCCGGGACAGACGAACACTGAAGCTTTCTTT. It translates to CAWSPGQTNTEAFF.

This chain links TRBV2 with TRBJ2-3, with 9 bases lining up with TRBD2. The CDR3 runs 16 residues. The V and J ends lost 8 bases and 0 bases, in that order; junction bases with no gene match: 9. Germline V gene sequence: CDR1 SNHLY, CDR2 FYNNEI. CDR3 in DNA: TGTGCCAGCCTGGACCGGCGGGGGGGCAGCACAGATACGCAGTATTTT. Its protein product is CASLDRRGGSTDTQYF. The complete variable domain, with remaining parts taken from reference TRBV2 and TRBJ2-3, reads EPEVTQTPSHQVTQMGQEVILRCVPISNHLYFYWYRQILGQKVEFLVSFYNNEISEKSEIFDDQFSVERPDGSNFTLKIRSTKLEDSAMYFCASLDRRGGSTDTQYFGPGTRLTVL.